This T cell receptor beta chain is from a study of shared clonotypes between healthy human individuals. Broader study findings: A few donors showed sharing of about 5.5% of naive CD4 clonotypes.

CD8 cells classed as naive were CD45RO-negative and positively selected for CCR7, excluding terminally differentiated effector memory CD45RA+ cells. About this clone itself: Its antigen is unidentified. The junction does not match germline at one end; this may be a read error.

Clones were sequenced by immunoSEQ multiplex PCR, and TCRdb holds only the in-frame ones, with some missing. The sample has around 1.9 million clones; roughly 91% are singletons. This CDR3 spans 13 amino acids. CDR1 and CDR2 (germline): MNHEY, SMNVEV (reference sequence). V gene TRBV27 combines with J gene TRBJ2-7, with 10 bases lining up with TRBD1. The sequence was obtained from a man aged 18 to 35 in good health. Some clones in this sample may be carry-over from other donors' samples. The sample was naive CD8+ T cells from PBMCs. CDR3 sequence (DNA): TGCGCATCCGGGACAGGGGTGGAGTACGAGCAGTACTTC. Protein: CASGTGVEYEQYF.